One and the same sample provided the 30 T cell receptor beta chains below, sequenced in a study of blood T cell repertoires in COVID-19. This table comes from immunoSEQ multiplex PCR, and its TCRdb copy is limited to in-frame clones, with some not included. The table shows over 150,000 clones, with about 87% occurring only once. Sequencing was performed on peripheral blood. These receptors were obtained from a woman between 55 and 75 years old who had recovered from COVID-19.

V and J are TRBV7-9 and TRBJ2-5, with TRBD1 as a possible D gene (6 bases). The CDR3 has 16 amino acids. V lost 0 bases to trimming and J lost 3 bases, with 14 bases between them. Germline CDR1 reads SEHNR; CDR2 reads FQNEAQ (reference sequence). As DNA, the CDR3 is TGTGCCAGCAGCTTAGCAACGAGACAGGCGAAAGAGACCCAGTACTTC. It specifies CASSLATRQAKETQYF.

The chain carries TRBV28 and TRBJ2-5, with 9 bases lining up with TRBD1. The CDR3 length is 17 residues. Germline V CDR1 and CDR2: MDHEN, SYDVKM. Unmatched junction bases numbered 11, after V lost 4 bases and J lost 2 bases. The CDR3 spells CASSWGLGTGRQETQYF. The CDR3, as DNA: TGTGCCAGCAGTTGGGGGCTTGGGACAGGGAGGCAAGAGACCCAGTACTTC.

This rearrangement joins TRBV18 to TRBJ1-1, with TRBD1 identical over 7 bases. V gave up 2 bases and J gave up 1 base; unmatched junction bases: 4. The germline gives CDR1 KGHSH, CDR2 LQKENI. CDR3 length equals 15 residues. The CDR3 nucleotides read TGTGCCAGCTCACCAGCCCGGGACAGGAACACTGAAGCTTTCTTT. It translates to CASSPARDRNTEAFF.

There are a few counts of this clone. The genes are TRBV2 and TRBJ2-1; 10 bases align to TRBD2. CDR3 length: 15 residues. The J segment lost 7 bases and the V segment lost 6 bases, leaving 9 bases of the junction unmatched. Germline CDR1 and CDR2: SNHLY and FYNNEI. Written as DNA, the CDR3 is TGTGCCAGCAGACTACTAGCGGGGACAAGTAATGAGCAGTTCTTC. Protein sequence: CASRLLAGTSNEQFF.

This chain uses TRBV7-2 with TRBJ2-3, with D unresolved. The germline V gene has CDR1 SGHTA and CDR2 FQGNSA. The CDR3 loop spans 12 amino acids. Trimming left V 5 bases short and J 6 bases short, with 9 bases between. In DNA, the CDR3 is TGTGCCAGCAGCAACAGCCCCGATACGCAGTATTTT. Protein: CASSNSPDTQYF.

This sequence joins TRBV7-8 and TRBJ2-7, with D possibly TRBD1 on 5 matching bases. The CDR3 is made up of 13 amino acids. CDR1 and CDR2 from the germline V gene are SGHVS and FQNEAQ. Trimming left V 3 bases short and J 1 base short, with 7 bases between. The CDR3 sequence: CASSFQGSYEQYF. The CDR3, as DNA: TGTGCCAGCAGCTTCCAGGGATCCTACGAGCAGTACTTC.

V is TRBV4-3 and J is TRBJ1-2, with TRBD1 matching 10 bases. The CDR3 extends over 17 amino acids. Germline loops: CDR1 LGHNA, CDR2 YSLEER. The ends lost 0 bases at V and 5 bases at J; junction bases unmatched: 9. DNA for the CDR3: TGCGCCAGCAGCCAAGAAATTCGGACAGGGGGGGTTTATGGCTACACCTTC. Its protein is CASSQEIRTGGVYGYTF.

The rearrangement uses TRBV5-5 and TRBJ2-7, with 7 bases lining up with TRBD1. The length of the CDR3 is 14 residues. Germline assignment: CDR1 SGHKS and CDR2 YYEKEE (reference sequence). The V segment lost 0 bases and the J segment 3 bases; nucleotides outside the gene matches: 3. In DNA form, the CDR3 reads TGTGCCAGCAGCTTGGGGGCAGGGGGCTACGAGCAGTACTTC. Translating it yields CASSLGAGGYEQYF.

The gene calls are TRBV5-1 and TRBJ1-2; 9 positions match TRBD1. The CDR3 loop spans 15 amino acids. Trimming took 0 bases from V and 8 from J; bases not matched to a gene: 8. Looked up from germline, CDR1 is SGHRS and CDR2 is YFSETQ. The CDR3: CASSLEARTGVGYTF. The CDR3 DNA reads as TGCGCCAGCAGCTTGGAGGCCAGGACAGGGGTGGGCTACACCTTC.

The chain combines TRBV6-4 with TRBJ1-1, with no clear D. The CDR3 totals 13 residues. With 3 bases removed from V and 1 base from J, the gap between germline ends came to 6 bases. The germline V gene encodes CDR1 MRHNA and CDR2 SNTAGT. This chain's CDR3 is CASSEQTNTEAFF. CDR3 sequence (DNA): TGTGCCAGCAGTGAACAAACGAACACTGAAGCTTTCTTT.

The rearrangement links TRBV30 to TRBJ1-6; D is perhaps TRBD1 (6 bases). Germline lookup yields CDR1 GTSNPN and CDR2 SVGIG (reference sequence). CDR3 length: 16 amino acids. Trimming took 1 base from V and 1 from J, leaving 11 bases between them. The CDR3 is CAWSAQGGSYNSPLHF. Written as DNA, the CDR3 is TGTGCCTGGAGTGCACAGGGTGGGTCCTATAATTCACCCCTCCACTTT.

The gene calls are TRBV18 and TRBJ2-5; D possibly corresponds to TRBD2 (6 bases). Germline V gene sequence: CDR1 KGHSH, CDR2 LQKENI. The CDR3 consists of 13 residues. Trimming left V 2 bases short and J 5 bases short, with 9 bases between. The CDR3 DNA sequence: TGTGCCAGCTCACCAATTGGGGGGGAGACCCAGTACTTC. Amino acids: CASSPIGGETQYF.

This clone was counted a few times. The gene calls are TRBV5-4 and TRBJ1-3; a weak D match, TRBD1 (6 bases). The CDR3 length is 18 residues. Between the trimmed V and J ends, which lost 3 bases and 0 bases, there was a span of 19 bases. Germline V gene data show CDR1 as SGHNT and CDR2 as YYREEE (reference sequence). The CDR3 nucleotides read TGTGCCAGCAGCTCCCGATCCCAGGGGCTATACTCTGGAAACACCATATATTTT. This codes for CASSSRSQGLYSGNTIYF.

The rearrangement links TRBV4-3 to TRBJ2-2, with D possibly being TRBD2 (6 bases). This CDR3 has 18 amino acids. Germline CDR1 is LGHNA and CDR2 is YSLEER. Trimming took off 0 bases at V and 6 bases at J, with 20 bases between the two ends. The CDR3 DNA follows: TGCGCCAGCAGCCAAGAGGGAGGTCCCGTACAAATTCCCGGGGAGCTGTTTTTT. It yields the protein CASSQEGGPVQIPGELFF.

The rearrangement links TRBV5-1 to TRBJ2-1, with 9 positions matching TRBD1. The CDR3 loop spans 16 amino acids. Germline CDR1 SGHRS, CDR2 YFSETQ. V trimming: 0 bases; J trimming: 7 bases; junction bases outside the gene matches: 8. The CDR3 loop reads CASSLGTGAVGNEQFF. For the CDR3, the DNA is TGCGCCAGCAGCTTGGGGACAGGGGCGGTGGGTAATGAGCAGTTCTTC.

In its sample, this clone was seen a few times. The chain joins TRBV6-6 to TRBJ2-2; TRBD2 is a possible D gene (7 bases). CDR1 and CDR2 from the germline V gene are MNHNY and SVGAGI (reference sequence). This CDR3 is 13 amino acids long. Trimming stripped 10 bases from V and 6 bases from J, with 15 bases between. The CDR3 DNA sequence: TGTGCCACCCACGGGGGGCCTTCCGGGGAGCTGTTTTTT. As protein: CATHGGPSGELFF.

This chain links TRBV5-1 with TRBJ2-5, with TRBD1 identical over 7 bases. This CDR3 spans 18 amino acids. The V and J ends lost 0 bases and 5 bases, in that order; junction bases with no gene match: 16. Germline values: CDR1 SGHRS, CDR2 YFSETQ. The CDR3 reads CASSLVGTGDSWRETQYF. The CDR3 DNA reads as TGCGCCAGCAGCTTGGTGGGGACCGGGGACAGTTGGAGGGAGACCCAGTACTTC.

The rearrangement links TRBV2 to TRBJ2-1, with D tentatively TRBD2 (5 bases). The CDR3 totals 14 residues. Trimming pared 7 bases from V and 5 bases from J, leaving 15 bases between. CDR1 is SNHLY and CDR2 is FYNNEI in the germline V gene. Written as DNA, the CDR3 is TGTGCCAGCACCGAAGCTAGCCTGGACAATGAGCAGTTCTTC. It translates to CASTEASLDNEQFF.

The rearrangement links TRBV19 to TRBJ2-7; 10 bases are a match to TRBD1. Germline CDR1 LNHDA, CDR2 SQIVND (reference sequence). The CDR3 runs to 14 residues. Trimming took 6 bases from V and 1 from J; bases not matched to a gene: 3. The CDR3 nucleotides are TGTGCCAGTAGACCGGGACAGGGGTCCTACGAGCAGTACTTC. It codes for CASRPGQGSYEQYF.

This chain links TRBV21-1 with TRBJ2-2; the table's D gene call, TRBD2, was not cross checked with the DNA. TRBV21-1 is listed as a pseudogene. The CDR3 contains 20 residues. The CDR3 DNA follows: TGTGCCAGCAGCAAACTCCAAAACCCCAGCGGGGGGTACAACACCGGGGAGCTGTTTTTT. Amino acids: CASSKLQNPSGGYNTGELFF.

The rearrangement uses TRBV6-1 and TRBJ2-5; 8 nucleotides align to TRBD1. Germline CDR1 reads MNHNS; CDR2 reads SASEGT. The trim removed 3 bases at V and 2 bases at J, leaving 8 bases unmatched. The CDR3 contains 16 residues. CDR3 loop: CASSDRAGGRQETQYF. The CDR3 region has the DNA TGTGCCAGCAGTGACAGGGCAGGGGGCCGACAAGAGACCCAGTACTTC.

This rearrangement joins TRBV24-1 to TRBJ2-7; 7 bases align to TRBD2. CDR3 length: 15 amino acids. From germline, CDR1 is KGHDR and CDR2 SFDVKD. After removal of 3 bases from V and 6 bases from J, the junction contained 10 bases not matched to a gene. This CDR3 is CATSDPGRGTIEQYF. The CDR3 nucleotides are TGTGCCACCAGTGATCCCGGACGGGGGACTATCGAGCAGTACTTC.

This clone was detected once. The J gene is TRBJ1-1, the V gene TRBV5-4; 8 positions agree with TRBD1. The CDR3 contains 12 residues. Germline-derived CDR1 and CDR2 are SGHNT and YYREEE (reference sequence). J was trimmed by 8 bases and V by 4 bases; bases with no gene match: 4. The CDR3 DNA follows: TGTGCCAGCAGCCCCTGGACAGGGGAAGCTTTCTTT. Its translation: CASSPWTGEAFF.

The V and J genes are TRBV7-9 and TRBJ2-2; the D gene is possibly TRBD1 (5 bases). The CDR3 sequence is 15 residues long. V dropped 11 bases and J dropped 3 bases, with 19 bases sitting between them. CDR1 and CDR2 from the germline V gene are SEHNR and FQNEAQ (reference sequence). The CDR3: CAVSQGSSYTGELFF. DNA for the CDR3: TGTGCCGTCAGCCAGGGTTCTTCCTACACCGGGGAGCTGTTTTTT.

This clone has a single count. CDR3 protein: CASSLGPSGDQETQYF. The CDR3 coding sequence is TGCGCCAGCAGCTTGGGTCCTAGCGGGGACCAAGAGACCCAGTACTTC. The chain links TRBV5-1 to TRBJ2-5; 9 nucleotides line up with TRBD2. V lost 0 bases, J lost 0 bases, and 3 bases stayed unmatched. CDR1 SGHRS and CDR2 YFSETQ come from the germline V gene. This CDR3 is 16 amino acids long. The complete variable domain, with remaining parts taken from reference TRBV5-1 and TRBJ2-5, reads KAGVTQTPRYLIKTRGQQVTLSCSPISGHRSVSWYQQTPGQGLQFLFEYFSETQRNKGNFPGRFSGRQFSNSRSEMNVSTLELGDSALYLCASSLGPSGDQETQYFGPGTRLLVL.

The chain carries TRBV6-1 and TRBJ1-5; perhaps TRBD1 as D (6 bases). The V end lost 3 bases, the J end lost 4 bases, and 13 bases lay between the germline ends. This CDR3 comprises 15 residues. CDR1 MNHNS and CDR2 SASEGT come from the germline V gene. CDR3 region: CASSDAGVGNQPQHF. The CDR3, as DNA: TGTGCCAGCAGTGATGCAGGGGTCGGGAATCAGCCCCAGCATTTT.

The rearrangement joins TRBV6-6 to TRBJ1-6, with D possibly being TRBD1 (5 bases). The CDR3 sequence is 14 residues long. CDR1 MNHNY and CDR2 SVGAGI come from the germline V gene (reference sequence). V gave up 4 bases and J gave up 18 bases, with 22 bases separating them. Here the CDR3 reads CASSSTDTSSITHF. As DNA, the CDR3 is TGTGCCAGCAGTTCGACAGACACATCCTCTATAACCCACTTT.

The chain employs TRBV11-2 and TRBJ2-3; maybe TRBD1 (5 bases). CDR3 length: 18 amino acids. V was trimmed by 2 bases and J by 0 bases, leaving 18 bases between them. The V gene's germline CDR1 is SGHAT and CDR2 FQNNGV. CDR3 region: CASSLLLSFDRSTDTQYF. In DNA, the CDR3 is TGTGCCAGCAGCTTATTATTGAGTTTCGACAGAAGCACAGATACGCAGTATTTT. The variable domain in full, completed from reference TRBV11-2 and TRBJ2-3, reads EAGVAQSPRYKIIEKRQSVAFWCNPISGHATLYWYQQILGQGPKLLIQFQNNGVVDDSQLPKDRFSAERLKGVDSTLKIQPAKLEDSAVYLCASSLLLSFDRSTDTQYFGPGTRLTVL.

This clone came up once. The rearrangement joins TRBV7-9 to TRBJ1-2, with D hard to call. The V and J ends lost 1 base and 3 bases respectively, with 9 bases between them. Germline CDR1 SEHNR, CDR2 FQNEAQ (reference sequence). CDR3 length: 14 amino acids. The CDR3 region has the DNA TGTGCCAGCAGCTTAGGACGGGGAGACTATGGCTACACCTTC. It translates to CASSLGRGDYGYTF.

The V gene is TRBV2, the J gene TRBJ1-2, with D possibly matching TRBD1 (5 bases). Germline CDR1 SNHLY, CDR2 FYNNEI. The V end was cut by 3 bases, the J end by 11 bases, with 10 bases between. The CDR3 is 11 amino acids. The DNA for the CDR3 is TGTGCCAGCAGTGAGGGGCCAATTTACACCTTC. This codes for CASSEGPIYTF.